A selection of T cell receptor beta chains follows, all from one sample in a study of cytomegalovirus exposure and HLA in healthy donors. Clones were sequenced by immunoSEQ multiplex PCR, and TCRdb holds only the in-frame ones, with some missing. This sample has about 150,000 clones, with roughly 80% found just once. The material sequenced was PBMCs. These TCRs come from a man aged 25-45 years in good health and CMV-seropositive. The conserved cysteine and the conserved F or W are not part of the CDR3 here. Fields, in order: clone size, V gene, J gene, CDR3 protein. Size tells how often a clone was seen (once, few, many) or the class of an expanded clone, and some rows leave it out.

.	TRBV2	TRBJ2-7	ASRPRDSYEQY
.	TRBV7-8	TRBJ2-1	VVGGWDNEQF
few	TRBV6-5	TRBJ1-1	ASSYSGGAEAF
.	TRBV14	TRBJ1-1	ASSQVRNTEAF
.	TRBV4-1	TRBJ2-3	ASSAWALATDTQY
few	TRBV9	TRBJ2-1	ASSVSGRGGYNEQF
.	TRBV10-3	TRBJ2-7	AIRPGTGSGNEQY
once	TRBV25-1	TRBJ1-6	ASSEWGTGKNSPLH
.	TRBV13	TRBJ2-7	ASSLAGVRYEQY
.	TRBV5-1	TRBJ2-1	ASSPNSGGANNEQF
.	TRBV6-6	TRBJ2-7	ASSFQAGPHEQY
.	TRBV23-1	TRBJ2-1	ASSQYSGHSYNEQF